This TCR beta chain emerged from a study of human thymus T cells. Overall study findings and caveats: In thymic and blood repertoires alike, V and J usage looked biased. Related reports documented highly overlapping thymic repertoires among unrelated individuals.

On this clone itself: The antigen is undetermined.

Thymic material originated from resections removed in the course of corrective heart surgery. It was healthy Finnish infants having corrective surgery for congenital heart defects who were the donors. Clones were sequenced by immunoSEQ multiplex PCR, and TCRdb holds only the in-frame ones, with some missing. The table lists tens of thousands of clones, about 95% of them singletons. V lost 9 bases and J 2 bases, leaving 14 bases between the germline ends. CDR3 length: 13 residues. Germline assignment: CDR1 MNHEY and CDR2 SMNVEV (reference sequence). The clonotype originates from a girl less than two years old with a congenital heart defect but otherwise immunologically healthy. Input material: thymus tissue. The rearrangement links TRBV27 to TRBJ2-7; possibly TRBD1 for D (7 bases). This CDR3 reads CASGGGQTYEQYF. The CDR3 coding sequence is TGTGCCAGTGGAGGGGGACAGACCTACGAGCAGTACTTC.